The 18 T cell receptor beta chains below were found in one sample sequenced in a study of low-dose radiotherapy and immunotherapy resistance in tumors. Priming of first-strand cDNA relied on TRAV- and TRBV-specific primers (covering alpha and beta chains). The PCR that amplified TCRs ran for 20 cycles, relying on a constant-region primer and a V-primer adapter. TCRdb independently ran MiXCR on the reads; one entry per CDR3 protein. Seen here are 80,000 to 90,000 distinct CDR3 sequences, over 15% observed once, and the top ten hold roughly 2.8%. Time point indicated: before trial treatment. The sequences come from PBMCs, collected before treatment. These receptor sequences come from a male donor with prostate cancer.

Ten or more counts support this clonotype. The chain links TRBV27 to TRBJ2-1; D could derive from TRBD1 or TRBD2 (6 bases each). The CDR3 extends over 14 amino acids. Looked up from germline, CDR1 is MNHEY and CDR2 is SMNVEV (reference sequence). Trimming cost V 0 bases and J 7 bases, with 10 bases left between them. CDR3 loop: CASSLSGGGNEQFF. CDR3 coding DNA: TGTGCCAGCAGTTTATCGGGGGGCGGGAATGAGCAGTTCTTC.

This clonotype was found many times. The V and J genes are TRBV5-1 and TRBJ2-2; tentative D call: TRBD2 (5 bases). V dropped 0 bases and J dropped 11 bases, with 8 bases sitting between them. Germline loops: CDR1 SGHRS, CDR2 YFSETQ. CDR3 size: 12 residues. The CDR3 coding sequence is TGCGCCAGCAGCTTGGAAGGGAGAGAGCTGTTTTTT. Protein product: CASSLEGRELFF. The full variable domain, rest sourced from reference TRBV5-1 and TRBJ2-2, is KAGVTQTPRYLIKTRGQQVTLSCSPISGHRSVSWYQQTPGQGLQFLFEYFSETQRNKGNFPGRFSGRQFSNSRSEMNVSTLELGDSALYLCASSLEGRELFFGEGSRLTVL.

This chain links TRBV7-9 with TRBJ1-2; no definite D call. V lost 2 bases to trimming and J lost 5 bases, with 6 bases between them. CDR3 size: 12 residues. Per germline, CDR1 SEHNR and CDR2 FQNEAQ (reference sequence). CDR3 in amino acids: CASSLSAYGYTF. The CDR3 DNA reads as TGTGCCAGCAGCTTATCAGCTTATGGCTACACCTTC.

This clonotype was seen many times. CDR3 region: CASSQDGVRASAGELFF. The CDR3 nucleotides read TGTGCCAGCAGCCAAGATGGGGTCAGGGCTTCGGCCGGGGAGCTGTTTTTT. V is TRBV4-2 and J is TRBJ2-2; a possible D gene is TRBD1 (5 bases). The CDR3 is 17 amino acids. Germline V gene sequence: CDR1 LGHNA, CDR2 YNFKEQ. V was trimmed by 0 bases and J by 6 bases, leaving 17 bases between them.

On this clonotype itself: With a far larger clone one base away, a read error is the likely cause. V usage is TRBV28 and J usage is TRBJ2-3; 8 bases fit TRBD2. The CDR3 contains 15 residues. Germline CDR1 reads MDHEN; CDR2 reads SYDVKM. DNA of the CDR3: TGTGCCAGCAGTGTCATCACTAGCGGCACAGATATGCAGTATTTT. Protein sequence: CASSVITSGTDMQYF.

This clonotype was seen at least ten times. The chain joins TRBV7-8 to TRBJ1-5; TRBD1 matches at 9 bases. CDR1 is SGHVS and CDR2 is FQNEAQ in the germline V gene. The CDR3 is made up of 14 amino acids. V lost 5 bases and J lost 6; bases outside the gene matches: 5. The CDR3 bases are TGTGCCAGCAGCACCCGGACAGGGGTTCAGCCCCAGCATTTT. Protein sequence: CASSTRTGVQPQHF.

This clonotype was detected ten times or more. V is TRBV12-3 or TRBV12-4 and J is TRBJ2-7, with TRBD1 matching 7 bases. CDR3 length: 14 amino acids. The V and J ends lost 6 bases and 6 bases, in that order; junction bases with no gene match: 11. In nucleotides, the CDR3 is TGTGCCAGCAGACCAGGGACAGCGGTGGGCGAGCAGTACTTC. Its translation is CASRPGTAVGEQYF.

This clonotype was seen repeatedly, ten times or more. The V and J genes are TRBV7-8 and TRBJ2-6, with D uncertain. CDR3 length: 14 residues. Per germline, CDR1 SGHVS and CDR2 FQNEAQ. The V gene lost 8 bases and the J gene lost 0 bases, with 8 bases spanning the gap. This chain's CDR3 is CASALNSGANVLTF. The CDR3 nucleotides read TGTGCCAGCGCCCTAAACTCTGGGGCCAACGTCCTGACTTTC.

This clonotype appeared many times. The genes are TRBV12-3 or TRBV12-4 and TRBJ1-3, with D uncertain. V was trimmed by 5 bases and J by 2 bases, leaving 10 bases between them. This CDR3 spans 14 amino acids. The CDR3, as DNA: TGTGCCAGCAGTCGCGCCGGGCCTGGAAACACCATATATTTT. As protein: CASSRAGPGNTIYF.

The sample holds many counts of this clonotype. V gene TRBV12-3 or TRBV12-4 combines with J gene TRBJ2-1; D is undetermined. Trimming pared 7 bases from V and 0 bases from J, leaving 7 bases between. This CDR3 has 13 amino acids. The CDR3 reads CASNAVSYNEQFF. The CDR3 region has the DNA TGTGCCAGCAATGCAGTCTCCTACAATGAGCAGTTCTTC.

The sample holds many counts of this clonotype. Here the CDR3 reads CASTESRSGNTIYF. The CDR3 nucleotides read TGTGCCAGCACCGAGAGTCGCTCTGGAAACACCATATATTTT. J is TRBJ1-3 and V is TRBV28; no reliable D call. V lost 7 bases to trimming and J lost 0 bases, with 10 bases between them. The CDR3 consists of 14 residues. The V gene's germline CDR1 is MDHEN and CDR2 SYDVKM.

This clonotype appeared many times. The chain couples TRBV6-2 or TRBV6-3 to TRBJ2-1, with TRBD2 as a possible D gene (7 bases). Between the trimmed V and J ends, which lost 1 base and 4 bases, there was a span of 17 bases. CDR3 size: 17 residues. Per germline, CDR1 MNHEY and CDR2 SVGEGT. DNA for the CDR3: TGTGCCAGCAGTTACTTGGCGGGGGCGTTATTATACAATGAGCAGTTCTTC. Translation: CASSYLAGALLYNEQFF.

This clonotype was picked up many times. This chain links TRBV5-1 with TRBJ2-4; D may be TRBD1 (5 bases). The V gene lost 4 bases and the J gene lost 9 bases, with 8 bases spanning the gap. The CDR3 runs 11 residues. The germline V gene encodes CDR1 SGHRS and CDR2 YFSETQ. Here the CDR3 reads CASSLQGIQYF. CDR3 nucleotides: TGCGCCAGCAGCCTCCAGGGCATTCAGTACTTC.

V and J are TRBV7-8 and TRBJ2-2; TRBD1 is a possible D gene (5 bases). CDR1 and CDR2 from the germline V gene are SGHVS and FQNEAQ. This CDR3 has 15 residues. Trimming pared 1 base from V and 7 bases from J, leaving 13 bases between. CDR3 sequence: CASSLEAGRNGELFF. The CDR3 DNA reads TGTGCCAGCAGCTTAGAGGCAGGGCGGAACGGGGAGCTGTTTTTT.

This clonotype occurred many times. One end of the junction fails to match germline, which may point to a read error. The rearrangement joins TRBV5-5 to TRBJ2-1, with D possibly matching TRBD2 (5 bases). Per germline, CDR1 SGHKS and CDR2 YYEKEE (reference sequence). This CDR3 region has 14 residues. CDR3 DNA sequence: TGCGCCAGCAGCTTGGTGGACTTCAACAATGAGCAGTTCTTC. Encoded protein: CASSLVDFNNEQFF.

This clonotype was seen at least ten times. The chain recombines TRBV2 with TRBJ2-1, with D tentatively TRBD2 (6 bases). The CDR3 sequence is 12 residues long. The germline V gene has CDR1 SNHLY and CDR2 FYNNEI. The V end was cut by 8 bases, the J end by 9 bases, with 14 bases between. This chain's CDR3 is CASFRGSGEQFF. The CDR3, as DNA: TGTGCCAGCTTCCGGGGGAGCGGTGAGCAGTTCTTC.

The chain links TRBV20-1 to TRBJ2-5; 9 nucleotides agree with TRBD2. Germline V gene lookup returns CDR1 DFQATT and CDR2 SNEGSKA (reference sequence). V dropped 0 bases and J dropped 6; count of bases not matched to a gene: 5. CDR3 length equals 14 residues. CDR3 loop: CSAREWSSGKTQYF. DNA of the CDR3: TGCAGTGCTAGAGAGTGGTCTAGCGGGAAGACCCAGTACTTC.

This clonotype has ten or more counts. The rearrangement links TRBV6-2 or TRBV6-3 to TRBJ2-3; 7 bases line up with TRBD2. The CDR3 extends over 16 amino acids. Germline CDR1 reads MNHEY; CDR2 reads SVGEGT. V lost 6 bases and J lost 1; bases outside the gene matches: 10. The CDR3 is CASRPKVGRGTDTQYF. The DNA of the CDR3 is TGTGCCAGCAGACCAAAGGTGGGGAGGGGCACAGATACGCAGTATTTT.